A selection of T cell receptor beta chains follows, all from one sample in a study of regulatory T cells in long-lasting Graves disease. TCRdb reprocessed the multiplex PCR reads via MiXCR and lists one record per CDR3 protein. Counted here are 600,000 to 650,000 distinct CDR3 sequences, 15% to 20% occurring once; the ten biggest clones make up around a sixth. In addition, the sample was reused for a study of T cells in Graves' hyperthyroidism and ophthalmopathy.

The material was peripheral blood mononuclear cells (PBMCs), obtained at new diagnosis, from a patient treated with antithyroid drugs. The receptors come from a woman aged 25 to 39 with Graves disease. Each CDR3 is given with its conserved first and last residue. A D gene is named only where the DNA matches it firmly. Rows may omit the clone size; those that give it use once, few, many or a size class.

- | many | TRBJ1-4 | TRBV28 | CASKGLTEATNEKLFF | TGTGCCAGCAAAGGGTTGACCGAGGCCACTAATGAAAAACTGTTTTTT
- | many | TRBJ2-7 | TRBV7-8 | CASSGGRAGGYEQYF | TGTGCCAGCAGCGGAGGCAGGGCCGGGGGCTACGAGCAGTACTTC
TRBD1 | few | TRBJ2-2 | TRBV27 | CASSLIGTAAGELFF | TGTGCCAGCAGTCTAATAGGGACAGCCGCCGGGGAGCTGTTTTTT
- | many | TRBJ1-2 | TRBV7-9 | CASSQQINYGYTF | TGTGCCAGCAGCCAACAGATTAACTATGGCTACACCTTC
- | few | TRBJ2-7 | TRBV6-1 | CASSENKAIRQYF | TGTGCCAGCAGTGAGAACAAGGCCATCAGACAGTACTTC
- | few | TRBJ1-1 | TRBV12-3/TRBV12-4 | CASSISTVNTEAFF | TGTGCCAGCAGTATCTCGACAGTAAACACTGAAGCTTTCTTT
TRBD1 | few | TRBJ1-5 | TRBV13 | CASSIQTGTAGMGPQHF | TGTGCCAGCAGCATCCAAACCGGGACAGCGGGAATGGGTCCCCAGCATTTT
TRBD2 | few | TRBJ2-1 | TRBV19 | CASSRGLAGLNEQFF | TGTGCCAGTAGCCGAGGGCTAGCGGGACTCAATGAGCAGTTCTTC
- | few | TRBJ1-2 | TRBV18 | CATSGGYGYTF | TGTGCCACCTCCGGCGGCTATGGCTACACCTTC
- | - | TRBJ1-2 | TRBV5-1 | CASSLAESNNLVDDGYTF | TGCGCCAGCAGCTTGGCCGAATCTAATAATCTGGTTGATGATGGCTACACCTTC
- | - | TRBJ1-3 | TRBV6-5 | CASSYQRGSAGNTIYF | TGTGCCAGCAGTTATCAGCGGGGATCTGCTGGAAACACCATATATTTT
TRBD2 | - | TRBJ2-1 | TRBV14 | CASSPRTSVGNEQFF | TGTGCCAGCAGTCCGAGGACTAGCGTTGGCAATGAGCAGTTCTTC
TRBD2 | few | TRBJ2-4 | TRBV3-1 | CASSQDLTSGKNIQYF | TGTGCCAGCAGCCAAGATCTGACTAGCGGCAAAAACATTCAGTACTTC
- | - | TRBJ2-1 | TRBV9 | CASSGSYLSSYNEQFF | TGTGCCAGCAGCGGATCGTACTTAAGCTCCTACAATGAGCAGTTCTTC
TRBD1 | - | TRBJ2-7 | TRBV10-3 | CAISGTGGIYEQYF | TGTGCCATCAGTGGGACAGGGGGTATCTACGAGCAGTACTTC
TRBD1 | many | TRBJ1-2 | TRBV12-3/TRBV12-4 | CASSPQGAIGYGYTF | TGTGCCAGCAGCCCACAGGGGGCTATAGGCTATGGCTACACCTTC
TRBD1 | - | TRBJ2-7 | TRBV6-1 | CASTGTVPYEQYF | TGTGCCAGCACCGGGACAGTCCCCTACGAGCAGTACTTC
- | - | TRBJ1-2 | TRBV7-2 | CASSLAWGQAHGYTF | TGTGCCAGCAGCTTAGCCTGGGGGCAGGCACATGGCTACACCTTC
- | - | TRBJ1-2 | TRBV19 | CASTRGTNNYGYTF | TGTGCCAGTACAAGGGGGACAAATAACTATGGCTACACCTTC
TRBD1 | many | TRBJ1-1 | TRBV20-1 | CSETAGTGFTEAFF | TGCAGTGAAACCGCCGGGACAGGGTTTACTGAAGCTTTCTTT
TRBD2 | - | TRBJ2-1 | TRBV12-3/TRBV12-4 | CASSFPPLAGGSSYNEQFF | TGTGCCAGCAGTTTCCCCCCTTTAGCGGGAGGGAGCTCCTACAATGAGCAGTTCTTC
- | - | TRBJ1-2 | TRBV9 | CASSVGPRTIRGYTF | TGTGCCAGCAGCGTAGGCCCGAGGACGATTAGAGGCTACACCTTC
TRBD2 | - | TRBJ2-3 | TRBV9 | CASSAQLAGLDTQYF | TGTGCCAGCAGCGCACAACTAGCGGGGTTAGATACGCAGTATTTT
- | few | TRBJ1-5 | TRBV30 | CAWKTPDQPQHF | TGTGCCTGGAAGACACCTGATCAGCCCCAGCATTTT
TRBD1 | few | TRBJ2-4 | TRBV6-5 | CASSYSDRGIENIQYF | TGTGCCAGCAGTTACTCCGACAGGGGGATCGAAAACATTCAGTACTTC
TRBD1 | many | TRBJ2-4 | TRBV11-2 | CASSLDRGQGNRRDF | TGTGCCAGCAGCTTAGATCGGGGACAGGGGAATCGGCGGGACTTC
- | - | TRBJ2-2 | TRBV27 | CASSLRTNGELFF | TGTGCCAGCAGTTTAAGGACTAACGGGGAGCTGTTTTTT
- | many | TRBJ2-1 | TRBV7-9 | CASSSRLGEQFF | TGTGCCAGCAGCTCCAGACTGGGGGAGCAGTTCTTC
- | few | TRBJ2-1 | TRBV3-1 | CASSHLTEFGEQFF | TGTGCCAGCAGCCACCTGACTGAGTTCGGTGAGCAGTTCTTC
TRBD1 | - | TRBJ1-2 | TRBV5-1 | CASSLSGQGFYGYTF | TGCGCCAGCAGCCTATCGGGACAGGGGTTCTATGGCTACACCTTC
- | few | TRBJ1-2 | TRBV5-1 | CASSKDAIVLDGYTF | TGCGCCAGCAGCAAGGACGCCATCGTTCTCGATGGCTACACCTTC
TRBD1 | many | TRBJ1-1 | TRBV20-1 | CSASSGGATEAFF | TGCAGTGCTAGTTCAGGGGGAGCCACTGAAGCTTTCTTT
- | - | TRBJ2-7 | TRBV5-4 | CASSWASTAGEQYF | TGTGCCAGCAGCTGGGCGAGTACAGCGGGCGAGCAGTACTTC